This entry lists 15 T cell receptor beta chains sequenced from one sample in a study of shared T cell receptors in the human thymus (dated by TCRdb to about 2021). Libraries were built with the immunoSEQ multiplex PCR assay. TCRdb took this table from immuneACCESS and kept in-frame rearrangements with V and J called. Such tables lack part of the clones; where checked against another copy, unresolved V genes explain under half of the gap, and the rest is unexplained. The sample table shows about 660,000 clones, and around 87% are seen once. The ten largest clones represent 0.009% to 0.0095% of the sample. These data also formed part of another study, on human thymus T cells.

The sample was thymocytes. Receptor source: a boy under two years old with a congenital heart defect. Donor details come from another sample of the same person, matched by shared clones.

V is TRBV25-1 and J is TRBJ1-2; 8 bases agree with TRBD1. V was clipped by 5 bases and J by 2 bases; unmatched bases: 7. Germline assignment: CDR1 MGHDK and CDR2 SYGVNS. This CDR3 is 15 amino acids long. CDR3 in amino acids: CASSSAGGANYGYTF. DNA of the CDR3: TGTGCCAGCAGTAGCGCAGGGGGCGCCAACTATGGCTACACCTTC.

The chain employs TRBV7-2 and TRBJ2-1, with TRBD2 matching over 8 bases. This CDR3 is 18 amino acids long. The V and J ends lost 1 base and 10 bases, in that order; junction bases with no gene match: 18. Per the germline V gene, CDR1 is SGHTA and CDR2 is FQGNSA. The CDR3, as DNA: TGTGCCAGCAGCTTAGAATTTTCGCGGGGGGCCGGGGAGGAAGAGCAGTTCTTC. Translation gives CASSLEFSRGAGEEEQFF.

The J gene is TRBJ1-1, the V gene TRBV2, with D possibly being TRBD1 (5 bases). The germline V and J ends were trimmed by 0 bases and 11 bases, with 16 bases remaining between them. Germline CDR1 is SNHLY and CDR2 is FYNNEI. CDR3 size: 14 residues. The CDR3 nucleotides read TGTGCCAGCAGTGAAGCGCTTCCAGGGCGGGAGGCTTTCTTT. Translated, it gives CASSEALPGREAFF. Full variable domain (outside the CDR3, taken from reference TRBV2 and TRBJ1-1): EPEVTQTPSHQVTQMGQEVILRCVPISNHLYFYWYRQILGQKVEFLVSFYNNEISEKSEIFDDQFSVERPDGSNFTLKIRSTKLEDSAMYFCASSEALPGREAFFGQGTRLTVV.

The V call is TRBV5-8, the J call TRBJ1-5; the match to TRBD1 covers 7 bases. The CDR3 covers 14 residues. Germline-derived CDR1 and CDR2 are SGHTS and YDEGEE. With 3 bases clipped from V and 5 bases from J, the junction kept 5 bases outside the gene matches. The CDR3 reads CASSSGQNYQPQHF. The DNA for the CDR3 is TGTGCCAGCAGCTCGGGACAGAACTATCAGCCCCAGCATTTT.

The chain combines TRBV9 with TRBJ1-6, with D possibly TRBD1 on 6 matching bases. CDR1 is SGDLS, CDR2 YYNGEE, per germline. V was pared by 5 bases and J by 6 bases, with 18 bases between. This CDR3 comprises 16 residues. Here the CDR3 DNA reads TGTGCCAGCAGAAGAGGGGGGGGGCAGATTAATTCACCCCTCCACTTT. Translated: CASRRGGGQINSPLHF.

The rearrangement uses TRBV4-1 and TRBJ2-6; possible D gene TRBD2, 5 bases. V was pared by 3 bases and J by 0 bases, with 15 bases between. Germline values: CDR1 MGHRA, CDR2 YSYEKL. This CDR3 contains 18 residues. The CDR3 DNA follows: TGCGCCAGCAGCCAGGGCCTAGCTATAAGCTCTGGGGCCAACGTCCTGACTTTC. It encodes CASSQGLAISSGANVLTF.

This chain uses TRBV19 with TRBJ2-1, with 12 positions matching TRBD2. This CDR3 is 13 amino acids long. V was clipped by 10 bases and J by 11 bases; unmatched bases: 9. Germline CDR1 LNHDA, CDR2 SQIVND (reference sequence). The CDR3 DNA is TGTGCCACCTCTGGGACTAGCGGGTCCAAGCAGTTCTTC. Amino acid sequence: CATSGTSGSKQFF.

In this sample, this clone turned up a few times. The chain employs TRBV19 and TRBJ2-1; D is perhaps TRBD1 (6 bases). The CDR3 consists of 11 residues. Germline V gives CDR1 LNHDA, CDR2 SQIVND (reference sequence). The germline V and J ends were trimmed by 2 bases and 13 bases, with 9 bases remaining between them. In DNA, the CDR3 is TGTGCCAGTAGTATACAAGGGGGTCAGTTCTTC. Translating it yields CASSIQGGQFF.

V gene TRBV29-1 combines with J gene TRBJ1-1, with 9 bases identical to TRBD1. Germline V gene lookup returns CDR1 SQVTM and CDR2 ANQGSEA. V gave up 6 bases and J gave up 4 bases; unmatched junction bases: 3. The CDR3 consists of 12 residues. The CDR3 is CSVTGGGTEAFF. The CDR3 DNA follows: TGCAGCGTAACAGGGGGCGGCACTGAAGCTTTCTTT. Using reference TRBV29-1 and TRBJ1-1 for the parts outside the CDR3, the full variable domain is SAVISQKPSRDICQRGTSLTIQCQVDSQVTMMFWYRQQPGQSLTLIATANQGSEATYESGFVIDKFPISRPNLTFSTLTVSNMSPEDSSIYLCSVTGGGTEAFFGQGTRLTVV.

This clone was detected once. V and J are TRBV29-1 and TRBJ1-1; 10 nucleotides match TRBD1. The CDR3 spans 13 residues. Trimming cost V 7 bases and J 6 bases; bases outside gene matches: 8. CDR1 and CDR2 from the germline V gene are SQVTM and ANQGSEA. The CDR3 nucleotides are TGCAGCGCCGACCGGGACAGGGGTCCTGAAGCTTTCTTT. Translation gives CSADRDRGPEAFF.

In its sample, this clone was seen once. V and J are TRBV4-2 and TRBJ1-5, with a possible D match to TRBD1 (5 bases). The germline gives CDR1 LGHNA, CDR2 YNFKEQ. V dropped 0 bases and J dropped 3 bases, with 15 bases sitting between them. The CDR3 consists of 17 residues. The CDR3 region is CASSQDPEGSVNQPQHF. The CDR3 DNA is TGTGCCAGCAGCCAAGATCCGGAGGGGAGCGTCAATCAGCCCCAGCATTTT.

This clone was picked up one time. This chain links TRBV11-2 with TRBJ2-7; D not resolved. Germline loops: CDR1 SGHAT, CDR2 FQNNGV. V shed 1 base and J shed 3 bases, with 13 bases lying between them. This CDR3 contains 15 residues. CDR3 coding DNA: TGTGCCAGCAGCTTAGCCCTTCCTGCGCGCTACGAGCAGTACTTC. Its protein product is CASSLALPARYEQYF.

This chain joins TRBV15 and TRBJ1-6; D uncertain. Germline V lookup: CDR1 LNHNV, CDR2 YYDKDF (reference sequence). The CDR3 covers 12 residues. Trimming took 4 bases from V and 6 from J, leaving 4 bases between them. The chain's CDR3 is CATSTPNSPLHF. In nucleotides, the CDR3 is TGTGCCACCAGCACTCCTAATTCACCCCTCCACTTT. Full variable domain (rest looked up from reference TRBV15 and TRBJ1-6): DAMVIQNPRYQVTQFGKPVTLSCSQTLNHNVMYWYQQKSSQAPKLLFHYYDKDFNNEADTPDNFQSRRPNTSFCFLDIRSPGLGDTAMYLCATSTPNSPLHFGNGTRLTVT.

DNA for the CDR3: TGTGCCAGCAGTCGACAGGGTTGGGATGGCTACACCTTC. Residues: CASSRQGWDGYTF. The V call is TRBV7-9, the J call TRBJ1-2; 7 positions match TRBD1. Unmatched junction bases numbered 7, after V lost 6 bases and J lost 6 bases. Germline CDR1 reads SEHNR; CDR2 reads FQNEAQ (reference sequence). CDR3 length: 13 residues.

The chain recombines TRBV4-3 with TRBJ1-2; 9 nucleotides line up with TRBD1. From germline, CDR1 is LGHNA and CDR2 YSLEER. V was clipped by 4 bases and J by 6 bases; unmatched bases: 15. This CDR3 spans 17 amino acids. The CDR3 reads CASSLDRDRVGFDGYTF. The CDR3 coding sequence is TGCGCCAGCAGCCTCGACCGGGACAGGGTTGGGTTCGATGGCTACACCTTC.